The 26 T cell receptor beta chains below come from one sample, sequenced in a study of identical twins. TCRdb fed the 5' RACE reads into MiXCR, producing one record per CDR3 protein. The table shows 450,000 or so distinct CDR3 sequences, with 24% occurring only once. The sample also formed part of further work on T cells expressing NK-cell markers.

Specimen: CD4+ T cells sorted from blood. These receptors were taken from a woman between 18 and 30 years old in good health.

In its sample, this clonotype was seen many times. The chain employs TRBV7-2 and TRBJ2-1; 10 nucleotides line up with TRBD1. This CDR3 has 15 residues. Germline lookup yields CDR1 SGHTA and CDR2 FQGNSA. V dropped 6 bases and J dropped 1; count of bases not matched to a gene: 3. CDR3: CASSLDRGSYNEQFF. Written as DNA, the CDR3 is TGTGCCAGCAGTTTGGACAGGGGGTCCTACAATGAGCAGTTCTTC.

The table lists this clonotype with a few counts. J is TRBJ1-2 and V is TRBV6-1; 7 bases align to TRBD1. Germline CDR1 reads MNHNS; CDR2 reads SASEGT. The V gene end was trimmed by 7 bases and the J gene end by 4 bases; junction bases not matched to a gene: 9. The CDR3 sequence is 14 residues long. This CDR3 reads CASKRQGMGYGYTF. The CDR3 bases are TGTGCCAGCAAAAGACAGGGAATGGGCTATGGCTACACCTTC.

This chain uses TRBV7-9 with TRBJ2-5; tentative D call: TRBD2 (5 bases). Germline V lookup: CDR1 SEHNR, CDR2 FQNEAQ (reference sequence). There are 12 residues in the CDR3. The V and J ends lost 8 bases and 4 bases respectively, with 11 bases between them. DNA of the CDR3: TGTGCCAGCGAGAGGGATGGAGAGACCCAGTACTTC. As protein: CASERDGETQYF.

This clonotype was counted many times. The CDR3 is CASSLISGETQYF. The CDR3 DNA is TGTGCCAGCAGCTTAATTAGCGGAGAGACCCAGTACTTC. This sequence joins TRBV7-3 and TRBJ2-5, with a weak D call TRBD2 (6 bases). The germline V gene encodes CDR1 SGHTA and CDR2 FQGTGA. This CDR3 spans 13 amino acids. The germline V and J ends were trimmed by 1 base and 4 bases, with 7 bases remaining between them. The whole variable domain, remainder taken from reference TRBV7-3 and TRBJ2-5, is GAGVSQTPSNKVTEKGKYVELRCDPISGHTALYWYRQSLGQGPEFLIYFQGTGAADDSGLPNDRFFAVRPEGSVSTLKIQRTERGDSAVYLCASSLISGETQYFGPGTRLLVL.

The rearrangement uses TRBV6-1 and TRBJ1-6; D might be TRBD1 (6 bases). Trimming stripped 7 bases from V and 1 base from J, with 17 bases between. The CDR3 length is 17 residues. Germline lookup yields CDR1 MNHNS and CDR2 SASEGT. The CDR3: CASTLTGSRSYNSPLHF. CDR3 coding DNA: TGTGCCAGCACCTTAACAGGGTCAAGGTCCTATAATTCACCCCTCCACTTT.

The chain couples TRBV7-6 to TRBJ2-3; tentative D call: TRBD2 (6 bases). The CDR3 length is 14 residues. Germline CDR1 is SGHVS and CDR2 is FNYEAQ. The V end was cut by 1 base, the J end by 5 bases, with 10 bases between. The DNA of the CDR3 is TGTGCCAGCAGCTTAGGACTAGTAAAAGATACGCAGTATTTT. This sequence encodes CASSLGLVKDTQYF.

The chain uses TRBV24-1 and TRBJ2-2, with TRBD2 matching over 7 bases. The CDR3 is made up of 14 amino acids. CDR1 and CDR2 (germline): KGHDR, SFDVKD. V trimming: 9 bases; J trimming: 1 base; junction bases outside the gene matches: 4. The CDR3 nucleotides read TGTGCCACCCAGACTAGCAGGAACACCGGGGAGCTGTTTTTT. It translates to CATQTSRNTGELFF.

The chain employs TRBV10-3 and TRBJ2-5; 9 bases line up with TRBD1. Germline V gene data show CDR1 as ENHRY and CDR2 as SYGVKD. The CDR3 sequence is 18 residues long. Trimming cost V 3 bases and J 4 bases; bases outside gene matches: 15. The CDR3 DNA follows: TGTGCCATCAGTGACTCCAACCCGGGACAGGGAACTATAGAGACCCAGTACTTC. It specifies CAISDSNPGQGTIETQYF.

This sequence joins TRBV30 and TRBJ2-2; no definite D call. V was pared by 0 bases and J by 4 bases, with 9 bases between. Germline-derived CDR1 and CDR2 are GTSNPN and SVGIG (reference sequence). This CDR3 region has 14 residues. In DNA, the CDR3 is TGTGCCTGGAGTGTGCGGAGTAGCACCGGGGAGCTGTTTTTT. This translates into CAWSVRSSTGELFF. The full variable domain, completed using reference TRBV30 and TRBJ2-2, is SQTIHQWPATLVQPVGSPLSLECTVEGTSNPNLYWYRQAAGRGLQLLFYSVGIGQISSEVPQNLSASRPQDRQFILSSKKLLLSDSGFYLCAWSVRSSTGELFFGEGSRLTVL.

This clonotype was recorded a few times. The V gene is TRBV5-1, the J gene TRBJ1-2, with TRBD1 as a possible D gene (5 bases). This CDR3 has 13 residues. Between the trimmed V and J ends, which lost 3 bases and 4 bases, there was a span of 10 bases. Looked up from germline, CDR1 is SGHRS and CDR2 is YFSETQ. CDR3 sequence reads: CASSSLGRYGYTF. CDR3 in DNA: TGCGCCAGCAGCTCCCTGGGGCGCTATGGCTACACCTTC.

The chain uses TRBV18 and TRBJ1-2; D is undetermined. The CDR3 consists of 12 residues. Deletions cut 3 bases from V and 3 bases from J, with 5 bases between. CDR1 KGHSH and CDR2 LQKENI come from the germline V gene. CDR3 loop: CASSPTDYGYTF. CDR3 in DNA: TGTGCCAGCTCACCCACGGACTATGGCTACACCTTC.

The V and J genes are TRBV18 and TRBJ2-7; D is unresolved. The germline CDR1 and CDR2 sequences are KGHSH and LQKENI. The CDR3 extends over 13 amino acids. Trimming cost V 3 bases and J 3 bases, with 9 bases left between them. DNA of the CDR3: TGTGCCAGCTCACCCAATGGAATCTACGAGCAGTACTTC. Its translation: CASSPNGIYEQYF.

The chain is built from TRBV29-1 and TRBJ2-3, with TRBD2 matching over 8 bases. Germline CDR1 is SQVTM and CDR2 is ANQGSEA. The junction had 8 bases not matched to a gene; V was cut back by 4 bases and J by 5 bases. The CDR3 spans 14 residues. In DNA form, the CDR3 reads TGCAGCGTTGGATTAGGACTAGCATTAGATACGCAGTATTTT. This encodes CSVGLGLALDTQYF.

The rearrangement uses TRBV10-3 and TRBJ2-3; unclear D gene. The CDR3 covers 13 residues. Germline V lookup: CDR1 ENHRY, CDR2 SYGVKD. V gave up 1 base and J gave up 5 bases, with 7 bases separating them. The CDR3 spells CAISELQRDTQYF. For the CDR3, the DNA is TGTGCCATCAGTGAGTTACAGAGAGATACGCAGTATTTT.

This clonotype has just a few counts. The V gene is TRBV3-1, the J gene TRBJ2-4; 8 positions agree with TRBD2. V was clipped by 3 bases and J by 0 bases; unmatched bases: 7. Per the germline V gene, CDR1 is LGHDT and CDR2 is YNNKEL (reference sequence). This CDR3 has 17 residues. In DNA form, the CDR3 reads TGTGCCAGCAGCCAGATCCTAGCGGGTATAGCCAAAAACATTCAGTACTTC. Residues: CASSQILAGIAKNIQYF.

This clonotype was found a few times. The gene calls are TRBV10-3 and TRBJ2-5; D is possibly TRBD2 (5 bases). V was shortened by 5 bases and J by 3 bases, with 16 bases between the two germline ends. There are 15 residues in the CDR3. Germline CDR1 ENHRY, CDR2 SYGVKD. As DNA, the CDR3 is TGTGCCATCAGTTCACCGGGAACGGGGAAAGAGACCCAGTACTTC. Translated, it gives CAISSPGTGKETQYF.

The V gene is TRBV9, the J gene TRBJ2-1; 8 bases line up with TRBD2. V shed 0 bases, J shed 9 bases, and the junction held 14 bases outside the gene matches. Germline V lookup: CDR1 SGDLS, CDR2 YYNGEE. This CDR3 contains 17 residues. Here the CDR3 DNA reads TGTGCCAGCAGCGTAGGGGGTGCGGGACTAGGGCCCCTTGAGCAGTTCTTC. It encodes CASSVGGAGLGPLEQFF.

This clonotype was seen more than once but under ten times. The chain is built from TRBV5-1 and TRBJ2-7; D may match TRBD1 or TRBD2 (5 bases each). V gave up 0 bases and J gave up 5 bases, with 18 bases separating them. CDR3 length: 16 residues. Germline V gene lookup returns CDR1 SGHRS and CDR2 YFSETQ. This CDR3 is CASSLGKPAGTHEQYF. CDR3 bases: TGCGCCAGCAGCTTGGGAAAACCGGCAGGGACCCACGAGCAGTACTTC.

The CDR3 reads CASSVRQGLTDTQYF. The DNA of the CDR3 is TGTGCCAGCAGCGTACGACAGGGACTCACAGATACGCAGTATTTT. V usage is TRBV9 and J usage is TRBJ2-3, with D perhaps TRBD1 (7 bases). The CDR3 is 15 amino acids. Trimming took 1 base from V and 2 from J, leaving 11 bases between them. CDR1 is SGDLS, CDR2 YYNGEE, per germline. The full variable domain, in which reference TRBV9 and TRBJ2-3 provide the parts outside the CDR3, is DSGVTQTPKHLITATGQRVTLRCSPRSGDLSVYWYQQSLDQGLQFLIQYYNGEERAKGNILERFSAQQFPDLHSELNLSSLELGDSALYFCASSVRQGLTDTQYFGPGTRLTVL.

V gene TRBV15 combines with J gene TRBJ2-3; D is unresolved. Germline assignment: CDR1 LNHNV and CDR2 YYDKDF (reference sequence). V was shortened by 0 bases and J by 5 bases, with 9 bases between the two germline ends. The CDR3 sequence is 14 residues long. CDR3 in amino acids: CATSREMVLDTQYF. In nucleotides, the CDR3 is TGTGCCACCAGCAGAGAGATGGTTCTAGATACGCAGTATTTT.

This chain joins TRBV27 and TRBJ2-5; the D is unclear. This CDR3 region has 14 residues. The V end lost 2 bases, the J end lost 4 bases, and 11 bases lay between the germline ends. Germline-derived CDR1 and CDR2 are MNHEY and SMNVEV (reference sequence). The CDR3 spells CASSLNEQRETQYF. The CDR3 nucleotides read TGTGCCAGCAGTTTAAACGAGCAGAGAGAGACCCAGTACTTC.

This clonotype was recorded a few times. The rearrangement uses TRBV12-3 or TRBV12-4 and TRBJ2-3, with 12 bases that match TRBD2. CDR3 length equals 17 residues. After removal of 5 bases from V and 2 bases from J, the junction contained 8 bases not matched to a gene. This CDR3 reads CASSRRLAGVLTDTQYF. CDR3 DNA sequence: TGTGCCAGCAGTCGCCGACTAGCGGGGGTCCTCACAGATACGCAGTATTTT.

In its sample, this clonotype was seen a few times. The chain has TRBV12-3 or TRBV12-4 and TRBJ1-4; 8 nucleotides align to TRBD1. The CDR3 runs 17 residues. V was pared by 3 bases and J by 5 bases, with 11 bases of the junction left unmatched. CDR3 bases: TGTGCCAGCAGTTTCGGGCGGAACAGGGGGGTAAATGAAAAACTGTTTTTT. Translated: CASSFGRNRGVNEKLFF.

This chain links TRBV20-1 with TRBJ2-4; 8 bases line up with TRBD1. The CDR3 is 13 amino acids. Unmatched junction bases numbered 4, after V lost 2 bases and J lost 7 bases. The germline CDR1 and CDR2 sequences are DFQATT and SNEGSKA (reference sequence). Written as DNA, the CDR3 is TGCAGTGCTAGAACAGGGGGTGAGAACATTCAGTACTTC. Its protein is CSARTGGENIQYF.

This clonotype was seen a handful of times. The CDR3 DNA is TGTGCCAGCAGTGAAATTCCGACCTACAATGAGCAGTTCTTC. It yields the protein CASSEIPTYNEQFF. The chain carries TRBV6-1 and TRBJ2-1; D not resolved. Germline assignment: CDR1 MNHNS and CDR2 SASEGT. The germline V and J ends were trimmed by 2 bases and 2 bases, with 7 bases remaining between them. This CDR3 has 14 amino acids.

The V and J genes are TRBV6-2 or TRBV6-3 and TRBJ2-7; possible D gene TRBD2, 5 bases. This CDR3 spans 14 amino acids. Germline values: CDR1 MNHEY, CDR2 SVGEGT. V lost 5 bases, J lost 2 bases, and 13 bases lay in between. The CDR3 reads CASSGRDRAYEQYF. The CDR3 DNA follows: TGTGCCAGCAGTGGCCGGGATCGGGCCTACGAGCAGTACTTC.